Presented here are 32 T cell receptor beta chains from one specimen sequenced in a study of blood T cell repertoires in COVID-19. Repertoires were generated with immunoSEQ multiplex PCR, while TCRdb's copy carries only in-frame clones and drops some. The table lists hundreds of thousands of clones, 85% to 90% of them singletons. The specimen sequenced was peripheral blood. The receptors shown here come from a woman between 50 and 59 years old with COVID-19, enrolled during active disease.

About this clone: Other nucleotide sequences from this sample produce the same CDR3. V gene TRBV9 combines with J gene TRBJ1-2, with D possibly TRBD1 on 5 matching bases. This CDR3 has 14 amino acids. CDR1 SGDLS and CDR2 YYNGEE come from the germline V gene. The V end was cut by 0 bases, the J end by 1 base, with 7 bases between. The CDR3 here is CASSVGGVNYGYTF. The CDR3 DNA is TGTGCCAGCAGCGTAGGGGGGGTTAACTATGGCTACACCTTC.

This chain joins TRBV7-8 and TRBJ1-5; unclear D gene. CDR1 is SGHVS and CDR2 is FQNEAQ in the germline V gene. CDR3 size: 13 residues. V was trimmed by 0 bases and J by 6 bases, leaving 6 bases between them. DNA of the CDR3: TGTGCCAGCAGCTTAGCATCGGTTCAGCCCCAGCATTTT. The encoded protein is CASSLASVQPQHF. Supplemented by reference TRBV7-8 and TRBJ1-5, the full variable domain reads GAGVSQSPRYKVAKRGQDVALRCDPISGHVSLFWYQQALGQGPEFLTYFQNEAQLDKSGLPSDRFFAERPEGSVSTLKIQRTQQEDSAVYLCASSLASVQPQHFGDGTRLSIL.

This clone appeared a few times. The CDR3 nucleotides are TGTGCCACCATGAATTCGGGACTTCTCACAGATACGCAGTATTTT. It is translated as CATMNSGLLTDTQYF. The chain carries TRBV6-5 and TRBJ2-3; D possibly corresponds to TRBD2 (6 bases). Trimming shortened V by 10 bases and J by 2 bases, and 19 bases separated the two germline ends. This CDR3 spans 15 amino acids. In germline, CDR1 is MNHEY, CDR2 SVGAGI.

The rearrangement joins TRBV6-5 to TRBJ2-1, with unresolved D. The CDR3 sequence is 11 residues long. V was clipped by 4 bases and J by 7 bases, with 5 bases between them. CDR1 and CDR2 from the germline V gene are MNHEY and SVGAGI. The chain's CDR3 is CASSWSNEQFF. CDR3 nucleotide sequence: TGTGCCAGCAGTTGGAGTAATGAGCAGTTCTTC.

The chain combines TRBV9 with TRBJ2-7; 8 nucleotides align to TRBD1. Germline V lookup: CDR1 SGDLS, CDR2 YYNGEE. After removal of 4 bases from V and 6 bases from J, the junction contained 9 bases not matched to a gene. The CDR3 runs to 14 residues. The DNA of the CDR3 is TGTGCCAGCAGCCTAAGACAGGGGTACGGCGAGCAGTACTTC. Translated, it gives CASSLRQGYGEQYF.

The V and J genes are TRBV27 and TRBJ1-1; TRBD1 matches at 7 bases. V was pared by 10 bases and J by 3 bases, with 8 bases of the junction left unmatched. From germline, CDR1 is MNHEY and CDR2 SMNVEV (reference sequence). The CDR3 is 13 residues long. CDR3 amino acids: CATAPRGDTEAFF. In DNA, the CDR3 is TGTGCCACCGCCCCCAGGGGGGACACTGAAGCTTTCTTT.

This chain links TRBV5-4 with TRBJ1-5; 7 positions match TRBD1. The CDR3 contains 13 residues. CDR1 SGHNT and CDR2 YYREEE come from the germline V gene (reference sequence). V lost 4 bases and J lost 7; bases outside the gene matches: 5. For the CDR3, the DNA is TGTGCCAGCAGCCCCGGGACAGACCAGCCCCAGCATTTT. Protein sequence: CASSPGTDQPQHF.

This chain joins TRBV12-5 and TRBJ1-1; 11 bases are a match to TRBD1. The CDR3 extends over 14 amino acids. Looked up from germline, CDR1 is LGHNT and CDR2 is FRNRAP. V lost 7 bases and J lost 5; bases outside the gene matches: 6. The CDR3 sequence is CASALGQGETEAFF. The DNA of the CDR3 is TGTGCTAGTGCCCTGGGACAGGGGGAAACTGAAGCTTTCTTT.

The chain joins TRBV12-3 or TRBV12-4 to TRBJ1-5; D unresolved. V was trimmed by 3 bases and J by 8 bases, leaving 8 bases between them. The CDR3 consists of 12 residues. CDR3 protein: CASSLLSEPQHF. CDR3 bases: TGTGCCAGCAGTTTGTTATCTGAGCCCCAGCATTTT.

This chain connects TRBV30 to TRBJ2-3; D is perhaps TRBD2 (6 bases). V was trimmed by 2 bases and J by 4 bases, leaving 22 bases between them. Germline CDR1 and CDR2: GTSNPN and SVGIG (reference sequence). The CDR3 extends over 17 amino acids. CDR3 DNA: TGTGCCTGGAGTCCGCGGACGGGGGAGAGTTGGTCAGATACGCAGTATTTT. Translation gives CAWSPRTGESWSDTQYF. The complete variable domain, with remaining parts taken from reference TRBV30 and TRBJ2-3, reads SQTIHQWPATLVQPVGSPLSLECTVEGTSNPNLYWYRQAAGRGLQLLFYSVGIGQISSEVPQNLSASRPQDRQFILSSKKLLLSDSGFYLCAWSPRTGESWSDTQYFGPGTRLTVL.

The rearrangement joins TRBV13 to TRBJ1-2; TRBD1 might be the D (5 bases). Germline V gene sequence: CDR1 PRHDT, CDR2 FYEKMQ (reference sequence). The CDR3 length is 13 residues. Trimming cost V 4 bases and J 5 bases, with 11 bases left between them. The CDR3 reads CASSSGTPYGYTF. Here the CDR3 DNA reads TGTGCCAGCAGCTCCGGGACTCCTTATGGCTACACCTTC.

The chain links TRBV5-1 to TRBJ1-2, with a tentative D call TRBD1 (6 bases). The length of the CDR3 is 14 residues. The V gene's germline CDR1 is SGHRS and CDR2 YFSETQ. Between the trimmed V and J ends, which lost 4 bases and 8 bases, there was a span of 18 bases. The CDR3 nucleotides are TGCGCCAGCAGCATACCGAATGACAGGCAAGGCTACACCTTC. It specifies CASSIPNDRQGYTF.

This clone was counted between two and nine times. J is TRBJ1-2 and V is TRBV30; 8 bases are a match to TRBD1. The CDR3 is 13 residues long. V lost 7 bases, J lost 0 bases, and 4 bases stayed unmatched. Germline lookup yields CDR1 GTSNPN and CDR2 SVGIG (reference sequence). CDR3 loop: CASGQVSNYGYTF. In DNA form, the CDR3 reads TGTGCCTCGGGACAGGTTTCTAACTATGGCTACACCTTC.

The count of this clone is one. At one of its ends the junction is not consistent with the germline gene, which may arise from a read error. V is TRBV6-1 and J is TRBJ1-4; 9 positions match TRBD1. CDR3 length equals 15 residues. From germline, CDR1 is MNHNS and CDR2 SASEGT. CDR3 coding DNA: TGTGCCAGCAGCGAAGGACCGACAGGGGGAGAAAAACTGTTTTTT. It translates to CASSEGPTGGEKLFF.

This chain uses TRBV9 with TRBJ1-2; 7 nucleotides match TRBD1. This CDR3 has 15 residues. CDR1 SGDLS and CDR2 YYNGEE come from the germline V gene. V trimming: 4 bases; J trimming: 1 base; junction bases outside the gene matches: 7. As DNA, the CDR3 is TGTGCCAGCAGCTCCCAGACAGGGAATAACTATGGCTACACCTTC. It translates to CASSSQTGNNYGYTF. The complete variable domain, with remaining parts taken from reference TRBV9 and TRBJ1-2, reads DSGVTQTPKHLITATGQRVTLRCSPRSGDLSVYWYQQSLDQGLQFLIQYYNGEERAKGNILERFSAQQFPDLHSELNLSSLELGDSALYFCASSSQTGNNYGYTFGSGTRLTVV.

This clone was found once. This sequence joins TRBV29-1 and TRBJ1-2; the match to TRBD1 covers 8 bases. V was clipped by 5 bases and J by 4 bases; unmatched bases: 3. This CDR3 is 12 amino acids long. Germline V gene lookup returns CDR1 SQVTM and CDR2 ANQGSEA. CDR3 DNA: TGCAGCGTTCAACAGGGGGGCTATGGCTACACCTTC. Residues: CSVQQGGYGYTF. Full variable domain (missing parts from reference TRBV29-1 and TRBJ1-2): SAVISQKPSRDICQRGTSLTIQCQVDSQVTMMFWYRQQPGQSLTLIATANQGSEATYESGFVIDKFPISRPNLTFSTLTVSNMSPEDSSIYLCSVQQGGYGYTFGSGTRLTVV.

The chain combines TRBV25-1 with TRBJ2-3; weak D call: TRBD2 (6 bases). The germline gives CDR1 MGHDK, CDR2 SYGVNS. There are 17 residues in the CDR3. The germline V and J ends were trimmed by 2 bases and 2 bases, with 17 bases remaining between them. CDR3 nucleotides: TGTGCCAGCAGTGAACGAGGGGCGCGGAGGGACACAGATACGCAGTATTTT. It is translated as CASSERGARRDTDTQYF.

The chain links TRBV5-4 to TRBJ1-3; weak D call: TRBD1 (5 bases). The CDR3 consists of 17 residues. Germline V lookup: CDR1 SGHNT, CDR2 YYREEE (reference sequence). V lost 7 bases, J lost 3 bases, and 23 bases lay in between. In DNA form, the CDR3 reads TGTGCCAGCCGGTCGGGCGGTGGAGGGGCCGGTGGAAACACCATATATTTT. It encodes CASRSGGGGAGGNTIYF.

The CDR3 coding sequence is TGTGCCAGCAGCAGAGACAGTTTCCTCGGCACAGATACGCAGTATTTT. It encodes CASSRDSFLGTDTQYF. The chain joins TRBV11-3 to TRBJ2-3, with D possibly matching TRBD1 (5 bases). V was pared by 5 bases and J by 1 base, with 16 bases between. Germline CDR1 and CDR2: SGHNT and YENEEA. The CDR3 is made up of 16 amino acids.

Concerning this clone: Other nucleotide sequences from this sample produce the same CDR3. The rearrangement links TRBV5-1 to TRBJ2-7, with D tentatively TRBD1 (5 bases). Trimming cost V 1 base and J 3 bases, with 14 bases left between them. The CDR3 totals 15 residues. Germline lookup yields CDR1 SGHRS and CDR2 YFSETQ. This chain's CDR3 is CASSLRQGSNYEQYF. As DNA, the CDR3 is TGCGCCAGCAGCTTGAGGCAGGGATCCAACTACGAGCAGTACTTC. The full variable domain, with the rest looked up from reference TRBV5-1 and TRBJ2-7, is KAGVTQTPRYLIKTRGQQVTLSCSPISGHRSVSWYQQTPGQGLQFLFEYFSETQRNKGNFPGRFSGRQFSNSRSEMNVSTLELGDSALYLCASSLRQGSNYEQYFGPGTRLTVT.

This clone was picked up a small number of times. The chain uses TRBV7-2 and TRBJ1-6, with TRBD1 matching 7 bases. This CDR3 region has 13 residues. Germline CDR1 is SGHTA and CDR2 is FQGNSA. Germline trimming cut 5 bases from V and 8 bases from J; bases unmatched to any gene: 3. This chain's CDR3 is CASSRRGDSPLHF. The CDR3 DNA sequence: TGTGCCAGCAGCCGCAGGGGGGATTCACCCCTCCACTTT.

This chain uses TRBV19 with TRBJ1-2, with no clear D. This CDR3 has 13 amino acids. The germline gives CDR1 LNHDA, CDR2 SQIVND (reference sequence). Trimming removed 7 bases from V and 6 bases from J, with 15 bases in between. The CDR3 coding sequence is TGTGCCAGTAAGGAGGCGGGCAGACATGGCTACACCTTC. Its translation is CASKEAGRHGYTF.

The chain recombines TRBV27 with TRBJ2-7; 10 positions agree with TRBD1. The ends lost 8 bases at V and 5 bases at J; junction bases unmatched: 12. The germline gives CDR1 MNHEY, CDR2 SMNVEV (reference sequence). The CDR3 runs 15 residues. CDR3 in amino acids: CASHRTGTGEHEQYF. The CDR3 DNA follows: TGTGCCAGCCATAGAACCGGGACAGGGGAACACGAGCAGTACTTC.

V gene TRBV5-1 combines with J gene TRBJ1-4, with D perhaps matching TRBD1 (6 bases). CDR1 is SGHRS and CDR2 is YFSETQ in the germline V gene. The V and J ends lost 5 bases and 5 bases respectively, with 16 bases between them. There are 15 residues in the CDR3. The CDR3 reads CASSALGQTNEKLFF. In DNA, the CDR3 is TGCGCCAGCAGTGCGCTCGGACAGACGAATGAAAAACTGTTTTTT.

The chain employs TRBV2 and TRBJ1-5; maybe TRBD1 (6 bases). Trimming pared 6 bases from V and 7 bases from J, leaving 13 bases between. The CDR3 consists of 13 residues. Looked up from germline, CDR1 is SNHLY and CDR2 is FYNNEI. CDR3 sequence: CASRWTVSQPQHF. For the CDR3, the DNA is TGTGCCAGCAGGTGGACAGTTTCCCAGCCCCAGCATTTT.

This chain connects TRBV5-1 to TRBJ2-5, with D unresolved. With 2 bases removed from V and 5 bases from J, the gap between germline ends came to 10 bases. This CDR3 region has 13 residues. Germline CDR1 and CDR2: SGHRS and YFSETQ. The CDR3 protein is CASSFRNWETQYF. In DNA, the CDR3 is TGCGCCAGCAGCTTCAGGAATTGGGAGACCCAGTACTTC.

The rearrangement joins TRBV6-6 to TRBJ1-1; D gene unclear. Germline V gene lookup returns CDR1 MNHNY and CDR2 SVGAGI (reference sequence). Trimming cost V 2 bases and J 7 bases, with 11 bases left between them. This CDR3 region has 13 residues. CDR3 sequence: CASSYRDNFEAFF. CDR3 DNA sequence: TGTGCCAGCAGTTACAGAGACAACTTTGAAGCTTTCTTT.

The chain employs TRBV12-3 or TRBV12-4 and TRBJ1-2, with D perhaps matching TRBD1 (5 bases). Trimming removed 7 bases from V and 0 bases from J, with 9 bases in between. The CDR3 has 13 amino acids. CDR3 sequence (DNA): TGTGCCAGCACTAAGACAGCTAACTATGGCTACACCTTC. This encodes CASTKTANYGYTF.

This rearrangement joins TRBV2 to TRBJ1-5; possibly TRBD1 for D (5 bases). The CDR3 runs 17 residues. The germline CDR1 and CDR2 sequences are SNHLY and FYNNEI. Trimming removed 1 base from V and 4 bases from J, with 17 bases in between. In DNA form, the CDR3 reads TGTGCCAGCAGTGAAGAAATCCGGGGGAAACGGAATCAGCCCCAGCATTTT. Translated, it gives CASSEEIRGKRNQPQHF. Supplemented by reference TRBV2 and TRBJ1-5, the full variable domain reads EPEVTQTPSHQVTQMGQEVILRCVPISNHLYFYWYRQILGQKVEFLVSFYNNEISEKSEIFDDQFSVERPDGSNFTLKIRSTKLEDSAMYFCASSEEIRGKRNQPQHFGDGTRLSIL.

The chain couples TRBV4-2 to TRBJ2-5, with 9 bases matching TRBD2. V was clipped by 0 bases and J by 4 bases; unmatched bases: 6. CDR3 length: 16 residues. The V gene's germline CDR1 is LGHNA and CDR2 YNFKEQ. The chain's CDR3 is CASSQERGGAGETQYF. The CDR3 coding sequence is TGTGCCAGCAGCCAAGAGCGCGGGGGGGCCGGAGAGACCCAGTACTTC.

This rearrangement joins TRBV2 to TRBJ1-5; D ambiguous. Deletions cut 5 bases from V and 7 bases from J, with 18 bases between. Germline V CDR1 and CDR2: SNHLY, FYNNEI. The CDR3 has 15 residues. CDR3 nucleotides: TGTGCCAGCAGTCCTGAGATCCCGACCGGGCAGCCCCAGCATTTT. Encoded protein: CASSPEIPTGQPQHF.

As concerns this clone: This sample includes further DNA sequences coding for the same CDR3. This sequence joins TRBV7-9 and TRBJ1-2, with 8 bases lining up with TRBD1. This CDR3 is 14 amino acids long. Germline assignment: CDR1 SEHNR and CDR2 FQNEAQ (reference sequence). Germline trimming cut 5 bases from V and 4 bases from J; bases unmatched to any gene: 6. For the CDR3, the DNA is TGTGCCAGCAGCCCCACCGGGACAGGCTATGGCTACACCTTC. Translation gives CASSPTGTGYGYTF.